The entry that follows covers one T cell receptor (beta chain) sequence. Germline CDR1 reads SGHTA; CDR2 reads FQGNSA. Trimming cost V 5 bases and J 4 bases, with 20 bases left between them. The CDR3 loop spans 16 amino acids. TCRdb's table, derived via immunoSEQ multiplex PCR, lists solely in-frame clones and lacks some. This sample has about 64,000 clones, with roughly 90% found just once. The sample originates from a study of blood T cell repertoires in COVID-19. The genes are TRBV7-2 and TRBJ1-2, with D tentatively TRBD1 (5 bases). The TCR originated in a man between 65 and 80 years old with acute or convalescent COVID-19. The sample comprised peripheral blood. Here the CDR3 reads CASSPQREGLAYGYTF. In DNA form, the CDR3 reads TGTGCCAGCAGCCCACAAAGGGAGGGACTGGCCTATGGCTACACCTTC.